What follows are 15 T cell receptor beta chains derived from one specimen sequenced in a study of T cells expressing NK-cell markers. TCRdb reprocessed the 5' RACE reads and reports one entry per CDR3 protein, with no DNA. The sample includes a few hundred thousand distinct CDR3 sequences. The specimen sequenced was blood T cells: a sorted CD56 or NKG2C T cell subset, CD4+ or CD8+ T cells, or bulk PBMC T cells (not recorded which). These TCRs come from a woman aged 45-60 years in good health.

This chain connects TRBV24-1 to TRBJ2-2; checking the TCRdb D call of TRBD2 is not possible without DNA. Germline V gene data show CDR1 as KGHDR and CDR2 as SFDVKD. CDR3 size: 16 residues. Here the CDR3 reads CATSVRTGFNTGELFF.

The CDR3 sequence is CASSVGDRVVGELFF. V gene TRBV25-1 combines with J gene TRBJ2-2; absent DNA, TCRdb's TRBD1 call cannot be checked. The germline V gene has CDR1 MGHDK and CDR2 SYGVNS. The CDR3 loop spans 15 amino acids.

The chain employs TRBV15 and TRBJ2-5; TCRdb selects TRBD2, and the lack of DNA leaves this call unchecked. The CDR3 consists of 13 residues. Germline values: CDR1 LNHNV, CDR2 YYDKDF (reference sequence). The CDR3 region is CATSPSPQETQYF.

The chain uses TRBV7-8 and TRBJ2-2; the TRBD2 assignment by TCRdb is unverifiable without DNA. The CDR3 spans 15 residues. Germline V lookup: CDR1 SGHVS, CDR2 FQNEAQ. The CDR3 loop reads CASSPSRFYPGELFF. Full variable domain (missing parts from reference TRBV7-8 and TRBJ2-2): GAGVSQSPRYKVAKRGQDVALRCDPISGHVSLFWYQQALGQGPEFLTYFQNEAQLDKSGLPSDRFFAERPEGSVSTLKIQRTQQEDSAVYLCASSPSRFYPGELFFGEGSRLTVL.

CDR3 sequence reads: CASSSGAQRPEAFF. The chain has TRBV5-1 and TRBJ1-1. Germline-derived CDR1 and CDR2 are SGHRS and YFSETQ. The CDR3 contains 14 residues.

This sequence joins TRBV24-1 and TRBJ2-2; the TRBD1 assignment by TCRdb is unverifiable without DNA. The CDR3 is 16 residues long. CDR1 and CDR2 (germline): KGHDR, SFDVKD. CDR3 protein: CATSDFTRGQTGELFF.

This chain uses TRBV20-1 with TRBJ2-5; TCRdb reports TRBD2, a call that lacks DNA to check it against. Per germline, CDR1 DFQATT and CDR2 SNEGSKA (reference sequence). This CDR3 comprises 14 residues. CDR3 sequence: CSAVVAGAVETQYF.

The rearrangement joins TRBV9 to TRBJ2-3; the D call of TRBD1 rests on TCRdb alone, since no DNA is present to check it. The CDR3 has 20 amino acids. CDR1 and CDR2 (germline): SGDLS, YYNGEE. CDR3: CASSVGPFFSSASRADTQYF. The full variable domain, in which reference TRBV9 and TRBJ2-3 provide the parts outside the CDR3, is DSGVTQTPKHLITATGQRVTLRCSPRSGDLSVYWYQQSLDQGLQFLIQYYNGEERAKGNILERFSAQQFPDLHSELNLSSLELGDSALYFCASSVGPFFSSASRADTQYFGPGTRLTVL.

The chain recombines TRBV4-1 with TRBJ1-3; the TCRdb D gene call, TRBD1, has no DNA to confirm it. The length of the CDR3 is 14 residues. The germline V gene encodes CDR1 MGHRA and CDR2 YSYEKL. The CDR3 spells CASSQAPFGNTIYF.

This rearrangement joins TRBV6-5 to TRBJ1-1; TCRdb reports TRBD1, a call that lacks DNA to check it against. CDR1 and CDR2 from the germline V gene are MNHEY and SVGAGI. There are 14 residues in the CDR3. The CDR3 loop is CASHVGDRGTEAFF.

The chain recombines TRBV15 with TRBJ2-1; the D call from TCRdb, TRBD2, cannot be confirmed without DNA. Germline CDR1 and CDR2: LNHNV and YYDKDF (reference sequence). CDR3 length: 14 residues. Here the CDR3 reads CATITLSGYNEQFF. Based on the CDR3 plus reference TRBV15 and TRBJ2-1, the full variable domain is DAMVIQNPRYQVTQFGKPVTLSCSQTLNHNVMYWYQQKSSQAPKLLFHYYDKDFNNEADTPDNFQSRRPNTSFCFLDIRSPGLGDTAMYLCATITLSGYNEQFFGPGTRLTVL.

This chain connects TRBV18 to TRBJ2-1. The CDR3 runs to 15 residues. The V gene's germline CDR1 is KGHSH and CDR2 LQKENI. CDR3 sequence: CASSPRAGPNNEQFF.

The genes are TRBV15 and TRBJ2-5; TCRdb returns TRBD2, unconfirmable since there is no DNA. CDR1 and CDR2 (germline): LNHNV, YYDKDF (reference sequence). The CDR3 runs to 16 residues. CDR3: CATSRAGGPQKGTQYF.

The chain has TRBV18 and TRBJ2-5; TCRdb names TRBD2, which stays unverified in the absence of DNA. Germline loops: CDR1 KGHSH, CDR2 LQKENI. The CDR3 has 15 residues. CDR3: CASSPQSVTLETQYF.

The gene calls are TRBV24-1 and TRBJ1-1; TCRdb's assignment of TRBD1 cannot be checked, as there is no DNA. The CDR3 runs to 14 residues. Germline-derived CDR1 and CDR2 are KGHDR and SFDVKD. The CDR3 spells CATRRTGGNTEAFF.